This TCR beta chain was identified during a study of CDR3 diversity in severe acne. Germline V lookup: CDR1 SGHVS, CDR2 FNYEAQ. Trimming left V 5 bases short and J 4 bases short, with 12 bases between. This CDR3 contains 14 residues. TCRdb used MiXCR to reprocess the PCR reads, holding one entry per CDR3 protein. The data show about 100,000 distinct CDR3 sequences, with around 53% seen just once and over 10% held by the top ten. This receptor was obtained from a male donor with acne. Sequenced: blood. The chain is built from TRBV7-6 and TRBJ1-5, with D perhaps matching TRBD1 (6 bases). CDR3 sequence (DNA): TGTGCCAGCAGCCAAGGGGGATTAAATCAGCCCCAGCATTTT. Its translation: CASSQGGLNQPQHF.